The present entry profiles one T cell receptor beta chain with its context. The data stem from a study of T cell clones after liver transplantation. In germline, CDR1 is SGHAT, CDR2 FQNNGV. The J segment lost 3 bases and the V segment lost 2 bases, leaving 7 bases of the junction unmatched. The CDR3 covers 16 residues. TCRdb keeps only in-frame clones here, not all; method: immunoSEQ multiplex PCR. The sample contains 93,000 or so clones, about 88% of which appear only once. The receptor comes from a human patient who received a liver transplant. Among the T cells, some may be from the graft donor. The sequences come from CD4+ T cells from blood, collected approximately 45 months after liver transplant. The rearrangement joins TRBV11-2 to TRBJ1-1; the match to TRBD1 covers 9 bases. The CDR3 DNA reads as TGTGCCAGCAGCTTAAGGCACAGGGGGCGAGACACTGAAGCTTTCTTT. Protein: CASSLRHRGRDTEAFF. The full variable domain, with the rest looked up from reference TRBV11-2 and TRBJ1-1, is EAGVAQSPRYKIIEKRQSVAFWCNPISGHATLYWYQQILGQGPKLLIQFQNNGVVDDSQLPKDRFSAERLKGVDSTLKIQPAKLEDSAVYLCASSLRHRGRDTEAFFGQGTRLTVV.